The sequence of this T cell receptor (beta chain) was determined in a study of beta chain features in type 1 diabetes. The entirety of the isolated RNA underwent reverse transcription, so expressed TCRB transcripts were sequenced. Libraries were prepared by immunoSEQ multiplex PCR; TCRdb keeps only in-frame clonotypes and omits some of them. This sample has about 270,000 clones, with 13% to 15% found just once. This clone was counted a single time. Germline V gene data show CDR1 as SGHVS and CDR2 as FQNEAQ. Trimming removed 3 bases at V and 4 bases at J, with 28 bases between. The CDR3 has 19 amino acids.

The chain joins TRBV7-8 to TRBJ2-7, with a weak D call TRBD2 (5 bases). This clonotype was obtained from a woman in her forties in good health. The sequencing sample was made of naive CD4+ T cells from blood. This CDR3 reads CASSLGSVPLSELFYEQYF. The CDR3 DNA reads TGTGCCAGCAGCTTGGGTAGCGTCCCTCTAAGCGAACTTTTTTACGAGCAGTACTTC.